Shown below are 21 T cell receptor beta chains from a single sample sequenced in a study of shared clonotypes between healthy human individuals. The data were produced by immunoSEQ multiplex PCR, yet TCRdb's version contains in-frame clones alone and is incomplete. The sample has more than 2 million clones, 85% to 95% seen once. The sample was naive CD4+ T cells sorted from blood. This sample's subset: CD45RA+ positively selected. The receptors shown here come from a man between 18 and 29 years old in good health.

The CDR3 DNA sequence: TGTGCCAGCAGTAGGGACCCTAACACTGAAGCTTTCTTT. Amino acid sequence: CASSRDPNTEAFF. This sequence joins TRBV6-5 and TRBJ1-1; tentative D call: TRBD1 (5 bases). CDR1 and CDR2 from the germline V gene are MNHEY and SVGAGI. Trimming left V 5 bases short and J 2 bases short, with 9 bases between. This CDR3 region has 13 residues.

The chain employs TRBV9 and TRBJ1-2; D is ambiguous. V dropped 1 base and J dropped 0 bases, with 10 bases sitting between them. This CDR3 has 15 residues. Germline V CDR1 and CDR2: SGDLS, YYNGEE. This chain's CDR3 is CASSVLDLANYGYTF. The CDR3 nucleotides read TGTGCCAGCAGCGTACTCGATTTAGCTAACTATGGCTACACCTTC. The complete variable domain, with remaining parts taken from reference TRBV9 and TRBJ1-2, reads DSGVTQTPKHLITATGQRVTLRCSPRSGDLSVYWYQQSLDQGLQFLIQYYNGEERAKGNILERFSAQQFPDLHSELNLSSLELGDSALYFCASSVLDLANYGYTFGSGTRLTVV.

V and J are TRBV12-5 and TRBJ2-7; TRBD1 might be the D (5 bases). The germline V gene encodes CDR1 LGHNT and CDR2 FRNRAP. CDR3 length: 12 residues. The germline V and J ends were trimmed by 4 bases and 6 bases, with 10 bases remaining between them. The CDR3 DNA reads TGTGCTAGTGGTTCCCAGGGTGCCGAGCAGTACTTC. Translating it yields CASGSQGAEQYF.

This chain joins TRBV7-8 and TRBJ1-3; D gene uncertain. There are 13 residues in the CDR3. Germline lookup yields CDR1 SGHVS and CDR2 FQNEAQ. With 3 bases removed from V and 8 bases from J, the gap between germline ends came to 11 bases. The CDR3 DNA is TGTGCCAGCAGCTTCCTAGATGGGCACACCATATATTTT. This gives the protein CASSFLDGHTIYF.

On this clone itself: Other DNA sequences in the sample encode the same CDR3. The CDR3 bases are TGTGCCAGCAGCCGAACACCGAACACTGAAGCTTTCTTT. Amino acid sequence: CASSRTPNTEAFF. The chain joins TRBV9 to TRBJ1-1, with D unresolved. CDR1 is SGDLS, CDR2 YYNGEE, per germline. The CDR3 runs 13 residues. Deletions cut 4 bases from V and 1 base from J, with 8 bases between.

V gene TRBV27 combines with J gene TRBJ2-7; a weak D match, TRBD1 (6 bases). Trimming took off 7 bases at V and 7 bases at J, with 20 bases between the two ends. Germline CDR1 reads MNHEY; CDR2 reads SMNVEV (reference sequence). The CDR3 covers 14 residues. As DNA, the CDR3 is TGTGCCAGCAAGGGGGACGCGGACCTCGGGGAGCAGTACTTC. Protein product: CASKGDADLGEQYF.

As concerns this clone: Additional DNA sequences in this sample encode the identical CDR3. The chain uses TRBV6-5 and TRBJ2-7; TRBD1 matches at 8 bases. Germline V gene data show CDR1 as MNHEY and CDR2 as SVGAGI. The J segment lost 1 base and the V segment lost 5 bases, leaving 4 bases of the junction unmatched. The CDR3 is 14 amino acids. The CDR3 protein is CASSPRTGSYEQYF. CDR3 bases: TGTGCCAGCAGTCCTCGGACAGGGTCCTACGAGCAGTACTTC.

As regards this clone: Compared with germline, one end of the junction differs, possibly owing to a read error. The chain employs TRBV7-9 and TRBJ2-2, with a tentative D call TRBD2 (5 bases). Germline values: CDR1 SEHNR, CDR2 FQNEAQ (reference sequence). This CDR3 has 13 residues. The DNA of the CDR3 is TGTGCCAGCAGCCTGCTCTACACCGGGGAGCCGTTTTTT. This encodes CASSLLYTGEPFF.

As DNA, the CDR3 is TGTGCCAGCAGTGATACTAGGGTGAGCAATCAGCCCCAGCATTTT. It codes for CASSDTRVSNQPQHF. The chain employs TRBV25-1 and TRBJ1-5; D is undetermined. V was clipped by 3 bases and J by 1 base, with 10 bases between them. The V gene's germline CDR1 is MGHDK and CDR2 SYGVNS. The CDR3 is 15 amino acids.

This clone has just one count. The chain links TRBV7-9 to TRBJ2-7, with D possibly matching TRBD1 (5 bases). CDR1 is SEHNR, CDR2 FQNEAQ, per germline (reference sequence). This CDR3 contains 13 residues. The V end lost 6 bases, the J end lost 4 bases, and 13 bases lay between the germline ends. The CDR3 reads CASSLTEVYEQYF. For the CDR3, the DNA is TGTGCCAGCAGTTTGACAGAAGTATACGAGCAGTACTTC.

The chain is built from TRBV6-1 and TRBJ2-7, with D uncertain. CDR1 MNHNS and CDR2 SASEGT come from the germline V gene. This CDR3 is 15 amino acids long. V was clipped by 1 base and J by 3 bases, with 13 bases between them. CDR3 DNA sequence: TGTGCCAGCAGTGAAGGCCCCAGGCTGTACTACGAGCAGTACTTC. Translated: CASSEGPRLYYEQYF.

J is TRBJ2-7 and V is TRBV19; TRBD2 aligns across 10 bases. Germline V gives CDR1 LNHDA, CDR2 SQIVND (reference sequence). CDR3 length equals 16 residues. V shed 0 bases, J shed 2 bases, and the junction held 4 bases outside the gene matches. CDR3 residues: CASSIDGTSEPYEQYF. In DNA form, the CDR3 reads TGTGCCAGTAGTATAGATGGGACTAGCGAGCCCTACGAGCAGTACTTC. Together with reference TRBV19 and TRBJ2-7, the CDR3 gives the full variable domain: DGGITQSPKYLFRKEGQNVTLSCEQNLNHDAMYWYRQDPGQGLRLIYYSQIVNDFQKGDIAEGYSVSREKKESFPLTVTSAQKNPTAFYLCASSIDGTSEPYEQYFGPGTRLTVT.

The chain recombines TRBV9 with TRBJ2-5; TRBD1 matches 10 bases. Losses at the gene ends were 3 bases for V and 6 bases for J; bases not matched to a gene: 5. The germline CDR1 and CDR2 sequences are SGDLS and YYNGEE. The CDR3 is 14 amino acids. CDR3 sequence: CASSAGQGYKTQYF. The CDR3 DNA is TGTGCCAGCAGCGCGGGACAGGGGTACAAGACCCAGTACTTC.

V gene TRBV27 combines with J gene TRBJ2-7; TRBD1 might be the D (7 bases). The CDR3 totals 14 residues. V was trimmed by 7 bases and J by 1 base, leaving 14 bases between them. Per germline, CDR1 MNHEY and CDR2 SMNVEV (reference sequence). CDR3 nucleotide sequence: TGTGCCAGCACCAGGGGGGACAGATCCTACGAGCAGTACTTC. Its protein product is CASTRGDRSYEQYF.

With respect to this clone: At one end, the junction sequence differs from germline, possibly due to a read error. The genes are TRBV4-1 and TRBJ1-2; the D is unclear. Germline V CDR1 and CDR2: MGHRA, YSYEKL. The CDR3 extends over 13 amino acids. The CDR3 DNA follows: TGCGCCAGCGGCCAAGAAGACCTCAGAGGCTACACCTTC. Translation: CASGQEDLRGYTF.

Here the CDR3 reads CASRRTSGGSYEQYF. The CDR3 DNA reads TGTGCCAGCAGACGTACTAGCGGGGGCTCCTACGAGCAGTACTTC. This chain connects TRBV7-2 to TRBJ2-7; 11 bases are shared with TRBD2. Germline loops: CDR1 SGHTA, CDR2 FQGNSA. V dropped 6 bases and J dropped 0; count of bases not matched to a gene: 4. The length of the CDR3 is 15 residues.

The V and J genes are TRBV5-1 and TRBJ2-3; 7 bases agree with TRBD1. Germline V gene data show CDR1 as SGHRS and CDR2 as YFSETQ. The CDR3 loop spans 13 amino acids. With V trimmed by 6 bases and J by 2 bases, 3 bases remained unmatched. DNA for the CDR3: TGCGCCAGCACCGGACAGGACACAGATACGCAGTATTTT. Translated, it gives CASTGQDTDTQYF.

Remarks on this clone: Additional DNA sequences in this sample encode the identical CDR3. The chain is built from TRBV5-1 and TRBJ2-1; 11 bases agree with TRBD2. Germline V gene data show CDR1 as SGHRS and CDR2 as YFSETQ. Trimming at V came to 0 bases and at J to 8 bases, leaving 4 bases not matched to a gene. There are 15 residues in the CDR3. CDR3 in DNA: TGCGCCAGCAGCTTGGGACTAGCGGGGACCGATGAGCAGTTCTTC. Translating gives CASSLGLAGTDEQFF.

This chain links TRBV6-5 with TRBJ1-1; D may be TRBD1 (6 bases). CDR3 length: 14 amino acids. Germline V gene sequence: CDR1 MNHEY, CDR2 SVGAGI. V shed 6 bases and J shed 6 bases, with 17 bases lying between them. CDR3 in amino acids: CASSHSEGVSEAFF. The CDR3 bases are TGTGCCAGCAGCCACTCTGAGGGGGTCTCTGAAGCTTTCTTT.

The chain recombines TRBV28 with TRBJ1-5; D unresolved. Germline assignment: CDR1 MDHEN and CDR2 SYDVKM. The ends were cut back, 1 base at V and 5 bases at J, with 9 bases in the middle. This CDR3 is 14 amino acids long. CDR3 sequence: CASSLSDGYQPQHF. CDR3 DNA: TGTGCCAGCAGTTTATCGGATGGTTATCAGCCCCAGCATTTT.

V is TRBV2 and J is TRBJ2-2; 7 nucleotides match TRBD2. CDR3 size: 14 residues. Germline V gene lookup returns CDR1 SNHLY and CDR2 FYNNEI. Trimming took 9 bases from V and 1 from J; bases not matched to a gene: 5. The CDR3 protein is CASRAGMNTGELFF. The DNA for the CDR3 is TGTGCCAGTAGAGCGGGGATGAACACCGGGGAGCTGTTTTTT. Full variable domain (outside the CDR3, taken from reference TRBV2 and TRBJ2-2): EPEVTQTPSHQVTQMGQEVILRCVPISNHLYFYWYRQILGQKVEFLVSFYNNEISEKSEIFDDQFSVERPDGSNFTLKIRSTKLEDSAMYFCASRAGMNTGELFFGEGSRLTVL.